A selection of T cell receptor beta chains follows, all from one sample in a study of blood T cell repertoires in COVID-19. Profiling relied on immunoSEQ multiplex PCR, and the TCRdb table lists in-frame clones only, not all of them. In the table there are approximately 190,000 clones, 84% of which are singletons. The material sequenced was PBMCs or T cells enriched from blood (not recorded which). These receptors were obtained from a woman in her 30s who had been exposed to COVID-19. CDR3s include the opening cysteine and the closing phenylalanine or tryptophan. A D gene is named only where the DNA matches it firmly. Only some rows state a clone size, as once, few, many or a class for expanded clones.

size: NA; D: TRBD1; V: TRBV5-4; J: TRBJ1-5; DNA: TGTGCCAGCAGCCGGGACAGGTCAAATCAGCCCCAGCATTTT; CDR3: CASSRDRSNQPQHF
size: NA; D: TRBD1; V: TRBV4-1; J: TRBJ1-1; DNA: TGCGCCAGCAGCCAGTGGGGACGGGACAGCTACACTGAAGCTTTCTTT; CDR3: CASSQWGRDSYTEAFF
size: NA; D: NA; V: TRBV30; J: TRBJ2-1; DNA: TGTGCCTGGAGTGACTCTTTTGACAATGAGCAGTTCTTC; CDR3: CAWSDSFDNEQFF
size: once; D: TRBD2; V: TRBV5-1; J: TRBJ2-5; DNA: TGCGCCAGCAGCTTAATACTAGCGGGGGGACAAGAGACCCAGTACTTC; CDR3: CASSLILAGGQETQYF
size: NA; D: NA; V: TRBV6-1; J: TRBJ1-2; DNA: TGTGCCAGCACTTACGGACAAGAATATGGCTACACCTTC; CDR3: CASTYGQEYGYTF
size: NA; D: NA; V: TRBV25-1; J: TRBJ2-7; DNA: TGTGCCAGCAGTGAACGACAGGCGGCCCCTTCCGAGCAGTACTTC; CDR3: CASSERQAAPSEQYF
size: NA; D: TRBD1; V: TRBV5-1; J: TRBJ1-1; DNA: TGCGCCAGCAGCGTCCAGGGACAGGGTCCGAACACTGAAGCTTTCTTT; CDR3: CASSVQGQGPNTEAFF
size: NA; D: TRBD1; V: TRBV29-1; J: TRBJ1-2; DNA: TGCAGCGTTGAAGAAGGGACAGGCGGCTACACCTTC; CDR3: CSVEEGTGGYTF
size: once; D: TRBD1; V: TRBV2; J: TRBJ1-1; DNA: TGTGCCAGCAGTGAGGACAGGAGGAACACTGAAGCTTTCTTT; CDR3: CASSEDRRNTEAFF
size: NA; D: NA; V: TRBV6-9; J: TRBJ2-5; DNA: TGTGCCAGCACTTCTTCGGAGGCCCAGTACTTC; CDR3: CASTSSEAQYF
size: NA; D: TRBD1; V: TRBV30; J: TRBJ1-6; DNA: TGTGCCTGCGTCCACGATACAGGGGGCCCTCGGAATTCACCCCTCCACTTT; CDR3: CACVHDTGGPRNSPLHF
size: NA; D: TRBD2; V: TRBV7-2; J: TRBJ2-1; DNA: TGTGCCAGCAGCTTCGGGAGGTCCTACAATGAGCAGTTCTTC; CDR3: CASSFGRSYNEQFF
size: NA; D: NA; V: TRBV27; J: TRBJ1-2; DNA: TGTGCCAGCAGTTTCCCCCCCGTCTATGGCTACACCTTC; CDR3: CASSFPPVYGYTF
size: NA; D: NA; V: TRBV6-5; J: TRBJ2-7; DNA: TGTGCCAGGAAGACTTGTACCTACGAGCAGTACTTC; CDR3: CARKTCTYEQYF
size: NA; D: TRBD2; V: TRBV29-1; J: TRBJ2-1; DNA: TGCAGCGTAGAGCGGGGGGCCGGTAATGAGCAGTTCTTC; CDR3: CSVERGAGNEQFF
size: NA; D: TRBD1; V: TRBV18; J: TRBJ1-4; DNA: TGTGCCAGCTCACCCGACCGGGACAGAAATGAAAAACTGTTTTTT; CDR3: CASSPDRDRNEKLFF
size: NA; D: NA; V: TRBV25-1; J: TRBJ2-1; DNA: TGTGCCAGCAGTGGGCCTTACAATGAGCAGTTCTTC; CDR3: CASSGPYNEQFF
size: NA; D: NA; V: TRBV10-3; J: TRBJ1-1; DNA: TGTGCCATCAGTGAATCTTGGGGCCCTGAAGCTTTCTTT; CDR3: CAISESWGPEAFF
size: NA; D: TRBD2; V: TRBV9; J: TRBJ2-7; DNA: TGTGCCAGCAGCGTATCGGCGGGGGGTACCTACGAGCAGTACTTC; CDR3: CASSVSAGGTYEQYF
size: NA; D: NA; V: TRBV9; J: TRBJ2-2; DNA: TGTGCCAGCAGCGTAAAAGACAGCACCGGGGAGCTGTTTTTT; CDR3: CASSVKDSTGELFF
size: NA; D: TRBD2; V: TRBV5-1; J: TRBJ2-4; DNA: TGCGCCAGCAGCAACGGACTAGCGGGGGAAAAAAACATTCAGTACTTC; CDR3: CASSNGLAGEKNIQYF
size: NA; D: NA; V: TRBV20-1; J: TRBJ1-1; DNA: TGCAGTGTACGAGTTCCTGAAGCTTTCTTT; CDR3: CSVRVPEAFF
size: NA; D: NA; V: TRBV19; J: TRBJ2-3; DNA: TGTGCCAGTAGCTGGACGAGCGGGCCCACAGATACGCAGTATTTT; CDR3: CASSWTSGPTDTQYF
size: NA; D: TRBD1; V: TRBV5-5; J: TRBJ1-1; DNA: TGTGCCAGCGGCATCTTAGGGACAGAAACTTTCTTT; CDR3: CASGILGTETFF